These T cell receptor beta chains were read from a single sample in a study of response to subunit inactivated influenza vaccine. TCRdb independently ran MiXCR on the RT-PCR reads; one entry per CDR3 protein. The table lists 650,000 or so distinct CDR3 sequences, 11% to 15% of them singletons, with 6% to 9.5% in the top ten. The input for sequencing was PBMCs from blood, taken 14 to 15 days before vaccination. The receptors derive from a man aged 45-60 years who received an inactivated influenza vaccine. Both conserved end residues are part of each CDR3. The order of the fields is clone size, J gene, V gene, D gene, CDR3 DNA, CDR3 protein. The D gene is left open where the match is weak. Clone size is shown for a subset of rows, as once, few, many or a class of expanded clone.

clone size: -
J gene: TRBJ2-7
V gene: TRBV12-3/TRBV12-4
D gene: -
CDR3 DNA: TGTGCCAGCCGCTCTAGGGGGGGCTCCCACGAGCAGTACTTC
CDR3 protein: CASRSRGGSHEQYF

clone size: -
J gene: TRBJ2-3
V gene: TRBV28
D gene: TRBD2
CDR3 DNA: TGTGCCAGCAGTTTAGCGCGGGGGGGTAACACAGATACGCAGTATTTT
CDR3 protein: CASSLARGGNTDTQYF

clone size: -
J gene: TRBJ2-7
V gene: TRBV28
D gene: TRBD2
CDR3 DNA: TGTGCCAGCAGTTCCCGTTACATACTAGCGGCCCTATACGAGCAGTACTTC
CDR3 protein: CASSSRYILAALYEQYF

clone size: -
J gene: TRBJ1-4
V gene: TRBV4-1
D gene: -
CDR3 DNA: TGCGCCAGCAGTCCCCGACAGACTAATGAAAAACTGTTTTTT
CDR3 protein: CASSPRQTNEKLFF

clone size: -
J gene: TRBJ2-7
V gene: TRBV4-1
D gene: TRBD1
CDR3 DNA: TGCGCCAGCAGCCAGGAACCGGGACAGGGGGCCTATTTATCCTACGAGCAGTACTTC
CDR3 protein: CASSQEPGQGAYLSYEQYF

clone size: -
J gene: TRBJ2-7
V gene: TRBV29-1
D gene: -
CDR3 DNA: TGCGGCGTTGTCACCACTCTCTACGAGCAGTACTTC
CDR3 protein: CGVVTTLYEQYF

clone size: -
J gene: TRBJ2-2
V gene: TRBV12-3/TRBV12-4
D gene: TRBD2
CDR3 DNA: TGTGCCAGCAGTCCGACTAGCGGGGGATTGAACACCGGGGAGCTGTTTTTT
CDR3 protein: CASSPTSGGLNTGELFF

clone size: few
J gene: TRBJ2-2
V gene: TRBV30
D gene: -
CDR3 DNA: TGTGCCTCAATGGACAAGGTTAGATTGAACACCGGGGAGCTGTTTTTT
CDR3 protein: CASMDKVRLNTGELFF

clone size: -
J gene: TRBJ2-7
V gene: TRBV4-3
D gene: TRBD2
CDR3 DNA: TGCGCCAGCAGCCAAGCTAGAATAGCGGGGGGAGATGTCTACGAGCAGTACTTC
CDR3 protein: CASSQARIAGGDVYEQYF

clone size: -
J gene: TRBJ2-7
V gene: TRBV2
D gene: TRBD1
CDR3 DNA: TGTGCCAGCAGGACGGGGACAGGGGACTACGAGCAGTACTTC
CDR3 protein: CASRTGTGDYEQYF

clone size: -
J gene: TRBJ1-2
V gene: TRBV6-2/TRBV6-3
D gene: -
CDR3 DNA: TGTGCCAGCAGTTACTCGTCGGGATTTAACTATGGCTACACCTTC
CDR3 protein: CASSYSSGFNYGYTF

clone size: few
J gene: TRBJ2-1
V gene: TRBV27
D gene: -
CDR3 DNA: TGTGCCAGCAGTTTAATGGGAGGAAGGGCCTACAATGAGCAGTTCTTC
CDR3 protein: CASSLMGGRAYNEQFF

clone size: -
J gene: TRBJ2-5
V gene: TRBV7-9
D gene: -
CDR3 DNA: TGTGCCAGCAGCAATGACCCGGGATTAGAGACCCAGTACTTC
CDR3 protein: CASSNDPGLETQYF

clone size: -
J gene: TRBJ2-5
V gene: TRBV20-1
D gene: -
CDR3 DNA: TGCAGGGTCGAAGGGCTCCAAGAGACCCAGTACTTC
CDR3 protein: CRVEGLQETQYF

clone size: few
J gene: TRBJ2-7
V gene: TRBV15
D gene: -
CDR3 DNA: TGTGCCACCAGCAGAGATTTGGAGGGGGGCTACGAGCAGTACTTC
CDR3 protein: CATSRDLEGGYEQYF

clone size: -
J gene: TRBJ2-3
V gene: TRBV29-1
D gene: TRBD1
CDR3 DNA: TGCAGCGTTACAGGGGGCACAGATACGCAGTATTTT
CDR3 protein: CSVTGGTDTQYF

clone size: -
J gene: TRBJ2-7
V gene: TRBV15
D gene: -
CDR3 DNA: TGTGCCACCAGCAAGGATCAGGGTAGCTACGAGCAGTACTTC
CDR3 protein: CATSKDQGSYEQYF

clone size: few
J gene: TRBJ2-7
V gene: TRBV20-1
D gene: TRBD2
CDR3 DNA: TGCAGTGCTAGAGGTCTCCTAGCGGGAGGCCCAAGCTCCTACGAGCAGTACTTC
CDR3 protein: CSARGLLAGGPSSYEQYF

clone size: -
J gene: TRBJ1-5
V gene: TRBV5-6
D gene: -
CDR3 DNA: TGTGCCAGCAGCTTGTCGTATAGCAATCAGCCCCAGCATTTT
CDR3 protein: CASSLSYSNQPQHF

clone size: -
J gene: TRBJ1-1
V gene: TRBV7-8
D gene: -
CDR3 DNA: TGTGCCAGCAGCTCCCACACTGAAGCTTTCTTT
CDR3 protein: CASSSHTEAFF

clone size: few
J gene: TRBJ2-5
V gene: TRBV5-1
D gene: TRBD1
CDR3 DNA: TGCGCCACCTCATCCGCACAGGGGAAGGCCCAGTACTTC
CDR3 protein: CATSSAQGKAQYF

clone size: -
J gene: TRBJ1-2
V gene: TRBV5-1
D gene: TRBD1
CDR3 DNA: TGCGCCAGCAGGCCCGGACAGGGGAATGGCTACACCTTC
CDR3 protein: CASRPGQGNGYTF

clone size: -
J gene: TRBJ1-5
V gene: TRBV2
D gene: -
CDR3 DNA: TGTGCCAGCAAGGGGGGTAATCAGCCCCAGCATTTT
CDR3 protein: CASKGGNQPQHF

clone size: many
J gene: TRBJ2-7
V gene: TRBV28
D gene: -
CDR3 DNA: TGTGCCAGCAGTTTAGGCCCCCGAAGGTATATATACGAGCAGTACTTC
CDR3 protein: CASSLGPRRYIYEQYF

clone size: -
J gene: TRBJ2-2
V gene: TRBV5-4
D gene: -
CDR3 DNA: TGTGCCAGCAGCTTGCAGTCGGGCGCGAACACCGGGGAGCTGTTTTTT
CDR3 protein: CASSLQSGANTGELFF

clone size: -
J gene: TRBJ2-1
V gene: TRBV5-1
D gene: TRBD2
CDR3 DNA: TGCGCCAGCAGGTTAGCGGGGGGGCCGAGTGAGCAGTTCTTC
CDR3 protein: CASRLAGGPSEQFF

clone size: -
J gene: TRBJ2-3
V gene: TRBV7-2
D gene: TRBD2
CDR3 DNA: TGTGCCAGCAGCTTATCGGTGTGGGGAGCGGGAGTAGATACGCAGTATTTT
CDR3 protein: CASSLSVWGAGVDTQYF

clone size: few
J gene: TRBJ2-1
V gene: TRBV5-1
D gene: TRBD1
CDR3 DNA: TGCGCCAGCAGCTTTTTGCAGGGGGCGCTCCCGAACAATGAGCAGTTCTTC
CDR3 protein: CASSFLQGALPNNEQFF

clone size: many
J gene: TRBJ2-1
V gene: TRBV12-3/TRBV12-4
D gene: -
CDR3 DNA: TGTGCCAGCAGTTTAGCGATAGCTGGGAACAATGAGCAGTTCTTC
CDR3 protein: CASSLAIAGNNEQFF

clone size: few
J gene: TRBJ2-7
V gene: TRBV5-1
D gene: TRBD2
CDR3 DNA: TGCGCCAGCAGCATGGGACTAGCGGGGGCCCTCTCCTACGAGCAGTACTTC
CDR3 protein: CASSMGLAGALSYEQYF

clone size: few
J gene: TRBJ2-5
V gene: TRBV12-3/TRBV12-4
D gene: -
CDR3 DNA: TGTGCCAGCAGGCCCGGGACATCCCAAGAGACCCAGTACTTC
CDR3 protein: CASRPGTSQETQYF

clone size: -
J gene: TRBJ2-1
V gene: TRBV5-1
D gene: -
CDR3 DNA: TGCGCCAGCAGCTTGGAGCCAGGGGCCCACGATGAGCAGTTCTTC
CDR3 protein: CASSLEPGAHDEQFF

clone size: -
J gene: TRBJ2-5
V gene: TRBV28
D gene: TRBD1
CDR3 DNA: TGTGCCAGCAGTTACCCGGGGACAGCCCAAGAGACCCAGTACTTC
CDR3 protein: CASSYPGTAQETQYF

clone size: few
J gene: TRBJ2-4
V gene: TRBV7-2
D gene: TRBD2
CDR3 DNA: TGTGCCAGCAGCTTAGCCAAGGGACTAGCTTGGAACATTCAGTACTTC
CDR3 protein: CASSLAKGLAWNIQYF

clone size: once
J gene: TRBJ2-1
V gene: TRBV21-1
D gene: -
CDR3 DNA: TGTGCCAGCACGCCTCCGGACCAAACCTTCTACAATGAGCAGTTCTTC
CDR3 protein: CASTPPDQTFYNEQFF

clone size: -
J gene: TRBJ2-3
V gene: TRBV6-2/TRBV6-3
D gene: -
CDR3 DNA: TGTGCCAGCAGTTACCGAGATAGCATGGATACGCAGTATTTT
CDR3 protein: CASSYRDSMDTQYF

clone size: few
J gene: TRBJ2-2
V gene: TRBV10-2
D gene: TRBD2
CDR3 DNA: TGCGCCAGCAGGGTAGCGGGGGGACCCCCCGGGGAGCTGTTTTTT
CDR3 protein: CASRVAGGPPGELFF

clone size: few
J gene: TRBJ2-1
V gene: TRBV28
D gene: -
CDR3 DNA: TGTGCCAGCCGTACCATCTACAATGAGCAGTTCTTC
CDR3 protein: CASRTIYNEQFF

clone size: few
J gene: TRBJ2-2
V gene: TRBV9
D gene: TRBD2
CDR3 DNA: TGTGCCAGCAGCTTGGGACTAGCGGAGCTCACCGGGGAGCTGTTTTTT
CDR3 protein: CASSLGLAELTGELFF

clone size: few
J gene: TRBJ2-7
V gene: TRBV10-2
D gene: TRBD1
CDR3 DNA: TGCGCCAGCAGTGACCAGGGGGCGGGAAGCTCCTACGAGCAGTACTTC
CDR3 protein: CASSDQGAGSSYEQYF

clone size: few
J gene: TRBJ2-6
V gene: TRBV10-3
D gene: -
CDR3 DNA: TGTGCCATCAGTGCTACAGCGTCCTCTGGGGCCAACGTCCTGACTTTC
CDR3 protein: CAISATASSGANVLTF

clone size: -
J gene: TRBJ1-2
V gene: TRBV12-3/TRBV12-4
D gene: TRBD1
CDR3 DNA: TGTGCCAGCAGTTTAGCCTGGGACAGGGACTATGGCTACACCTTC
CDR3 protein: CASSLAWDRDYGYTF

clone size: many
J gene: TRBJ2-1
V gene: TRBV7-2
D gene: -
CDR3 DNA: TGTGCCAGCAGCCCAAGGGGGGGGCAGTTCTTC
CDR3 protein: CASSPRGGQFF

clone size: few
J gene: TRBJ2-3
V gene: TRBV27
D gene: -
CDR3 DNA: TGTGCCAGCAGTTTAAATTTCGGGGCAGACAACACATATACGCAGTATTTT
CDR3 protein: CASSLNFGADNTYTQYF

clone size: -
J gene: TRBJ2-2
V gene: TRBV5-6
D gene: -
CDR3 DNA: TGTGCCAGCAGCTTACTTTCACGATCCCTTGAGCTGTTTTTT
CDR3 protein: CASSLLSRSLELFF

clone size: -
J gene: TRBJ2-1
V gene: TRBV10-3
D gene: -
CDR3 DNA: TGTGCCATCAGTGAGTCGAACGGAGATCTGGAGCAGTTCTTC
CDR3 protein: CAISESNGDLEQFF

clone size: -
J gene: TRBJ2-3
V gene: TRBV7-6
D gene: TRBD2
CDR3 DNA: TGTGCCAGCAGCCGTGAACTAGCGGGGAGCACAGATACGCAGTATTTT
CDR3 protein: CASSRELAGSTDTQYF